A selection of T cell receptor beta chains follows, all from one sample in a study of CD8 T cells in ankylosing spondylitis. A single record per CDR3 protein comes from TCRdb applying MiXCR to the 5' RACE reads. The data hold about 750,000 distinct CDR3 sequences, with roughly 19% observed a single time. Material for sequencing was blood, either unsorted or a sorted T cell fraction (not recorded which). These receptors were collected from a male donor with ankylosing spondylitis. The CDR3 runs from the conserved cysteine through the conserved F or W. The order of the fields is D gene, clone size, V gene, J gene, CDR3 DNA, CDR3 protein. D genes are given only for firm matches. The listing skips clone size in some rows; elsewhere it reads once, few, many or a size class.

>TRBD1|-|TRBV5-6|TRBJ1-4
TGTGCCAGCAGCCAGACCCCAGGGGGCGAAAGGGAAAAACTGTTTTTT
CASSQTPGGEREKLFF
>-|few|TRBV20-1|TRBJ2-7
TGCAGTGCTAGAGCGGGAGCCTTCGGAGAGCAGTACTTC
CSARAGAFGEQYF
>-|few|TRBV28|TRBJ2-2
TGTGCCAGCACCACGCCTGGGTTTAACACCGGGGAGCTGTTTTTT
CASTTPGFNTGELFF
>-|-|TRBV12-3/TRBV12-4|TRBJ1-1
TGTGCCAGCAGACAGGGAACGTGGACTGAAGCTTTCTTT
CASRQGTWTEAFF
>TRBD1|many|TRBV20-1|TRBJ1-5
TGCAGTGCTAGAGACGGGACAGGGGTTCAGCCCCAGCATTTT
CSARDGTGVQPQHF
>-|-|TRBV7-9|TRBJ2-1
TGTGCCAGCAGCCCTAGATCTGTTGGTGAGCAGTTCTTC
CASSPRSVGEQFF
>-|few|TRBV6-1|TRBJ1-1
TGTGCCAGCGAGCGAGGGGTACAGGACACTGAAGCTTTCTTT
CASERGVQDTEAFF
>-|-|TRBV13|TRBJ2-1
TGTGCCAGCAGCCTAGAACTCCCTGGGAATGAGCAGTTCTTC
CASSLELPGNEQFF
>-|-|TRBV4-1|TRBJ1-4
TGCGCCAGCAGCCAAGATGAATCTGGAGTCAATGAAAAACTGTTTTTT
CASSQDESGVNEKLFF
>-|few|TRBV20-1|TRBJ2-1
TGCAGTGCTAGAGAACCTTACAATGAGCAGTTCTTC
CSAREPYNEQFF
>-|-|TRBV20-1|TRBJ2-7
TGCAGTGCTGTCTCGGACAAGACCTACGAGCAGTACTTC
CSAVSDKTYEQYF
>-|-|TRBV4-1|TRBJ2-1
TGCGCCAGCAGCCATGATGACATGAGCTCCTACAATGAGCAGTTCTTC
CASSHDDMSSYNEQFF
>TRBD1|few|TRBV5-1|TRBJ1-5
TGCGCCAGCAGCTCGGGACAGCCAAATCAGCCCCAGCATTTT
CASSSGQPNQPQHF
>-|few|TRBV5-1|TRBJ2-7
TGCGCCAGCAGCGCCCGAGGGGGTGAGGGAGACGAGCAGTACTTC
CASSARGGEGDEQYF
>TRBD1|few|TRBV2|TRBJ1-4
TGTGCCAGCAGTGGGGTCGGGACAGGGGATGAAAAACTGTTTTTT
CASSGVGTGDEKLFF
>-|few|TRBV5-1|TRBJ1-6
TGCGCCAGCAGCTTGGAATCGGTGGCCCAATATAATTCACCCCTCCACTTT
CASSLESVAQYNSPLHF
>-|-|TRBV3-1|TRBJ2-7
TGTGCCAGCAGCCGCACCCCCGGGGGTTCCTACGAGCAGTACTTC
CASSRTPGGSYEQYF
>-|-|TRBV19|TRBJ2-1
TGTGCCAGTAGTATACGCACGGTGGAATCGGGTGAGCAGTTCTTC
CASSIRTVESGEQFF
>TRBD2|once|TRBV3-1|TRBJ2-5
TGTGCCAGCAGCCAAGATCGGGGACTTGGGAGGGGCCAAGAGACCCAGTACTTC
CASSQDRGLGRGQETQYF
>-|-|TRBV5-1|TRBJ2-1
TGCGCCAGCAGCTTGGAGGCTGCGAGCAATGAGCAGTTCTTC
CASSLEAASNEQFF